A single T cell receptor (beta chain) is shown here with its context. The data derive from a study of blood T cell repertoires in COVID-19. Study-level information: Sample material is recorded as cDNA or gDNA derived from T cells, B-cell-depleted T cells, or PBMCs.

Study processing details: Amplification of reference gene primers was used by the study to estimate nucleated cell counts. Using immunoSEQ multiplex PCR, the repertoire was profiled, and TCRdb retains in-frame clones only, with some absent. V and J calls and clone size follow that table, whereas D and trimming were derived from the DNA. Of around 130,000 clones in the sample, about 83% are singletons; the top ten hold nearly 3.5%. Looked up from germline, CDR1 is MNHEY and CDR2 is SVGEGT. V was clipped by 6 bases and J by 5 bases; unmatched bases: 8. This CDR3 has 14 residues. The chain joins TRBV6-2 or TRBV6-3 to TRBJ1-1; 8 nucleotides line up with TRBD1. The specimen was PBMCs or T cells enriched from blood (not recorded which). The clonotype was recovered from a woman between 50 and 59 years old with acute COVID-19. The DNA of the CDR3 is TGTGCCAGCAGCTCAGGGGGCTTCTGGACTGAAGCTTTCTTT. Encoded protein: CASSSGGFWTEAFF.